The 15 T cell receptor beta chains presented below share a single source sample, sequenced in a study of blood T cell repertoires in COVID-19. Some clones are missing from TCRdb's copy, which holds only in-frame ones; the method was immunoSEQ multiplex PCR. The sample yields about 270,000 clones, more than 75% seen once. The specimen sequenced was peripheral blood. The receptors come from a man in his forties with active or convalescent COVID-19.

The CDR3 here is CASSLLGNEQFF. As DNA, the CDR3 is TGTGCCAGCAGCTTACTCGGCAATGAGCAGTTCTTC. The chain combines TRBV13 with TRBJ2-1; D unresolved. V lost 2 bases and J lost 6, with 5 bases in between. The CDR3 loop spans 12 amino acids. Per germline, CDR1 PRHDT and CDR2 FYEKMQ (reference sequence).

CDR3 nucleotide sequence: TGTGCCAGCAGTTTCTCCAACGGGTGGACTGAAGCTTTCTTT. This codes for CASSFSNGWTEAFF. The rearrangement links TRBV28 to TRBJ1-1, with unresolved D. This CDR3 is built from 14 residues. Looked up from germline, CDR1 is MDHEN and CDR2 is SYDVKM. The V end lost 3 bases, the J end lost 5 bases, and 13 bases lay between the germline ends. The full variable domain, completed using reference TRBV28 and TRBJ1-1, is DVKVTQSSRYLVKRTGEKVFLECVQDMDHENMFWYRQDPGLGLRLIYFSYDVKMKEKGDIPEGYSVSREKKERFSLILESASTNQTSMYLCASSFSNGWTEAFFGQGTRLTVV.

Written as DNA, the CDR3 is TGTGCCAGCAGCCAAGGCCTTGGAGCGGGGAACAATGAGCAGTTCTTC. It translates to CASSQGLGAGNNEQFF. V usage is TRBV3-1 (or the pseudogene TRBV3-2) and J usage is TRBJ2-1; 7 nucleotides agree with TRBD2. V trimming: 1 base; J trimming: 5 bases; junction bases outside the gene matches: 8. This CDR3 is 16 amino acids long. Per germline, CDR1 LGHDT and CDR2 YNNKEL (reference sequence).

The CDR3 region is CASSPATGTNYGYTF. CDR3 nucleotide sequence: TGTGCCAGCTCACCAGCCACAGGGACAAACTATGGCTACACCTTC. The chain has TRBV18 and TRBJ1-2; D possibly corresponds to TRBD1 (6 bases). CDR3 length: 15 residues. Deletions cut 2 bases from V and 2 bases from J, with 12 bases between. Germline-derived CDR1 and CDR2 are KGHSH and LQKENI.

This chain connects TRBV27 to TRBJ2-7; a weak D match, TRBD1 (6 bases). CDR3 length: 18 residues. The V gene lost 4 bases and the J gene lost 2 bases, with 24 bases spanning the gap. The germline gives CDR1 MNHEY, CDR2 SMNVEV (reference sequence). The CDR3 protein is CASSSIGITGSGTYEQYF. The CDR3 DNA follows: TGTGCCAGCAGTTCGATAGGAATAACAGGGTCCGGGACCTACGAGCAGTACTTC.

The CDR3 DNA sequence: TGTGCCACCAGTGAATCGGGACAGGGAGCCTACAATGAGCAGTTCTTC. It yields the protein CATSESGQGAYNEQFF. The rearrangement joins TRBV24-1 to TRBJ2-1; 9 bases are a match to TRBD1. The CDR3 consists of 16 residues. Germline-derived CDR1 and CDR2 are KGHDR and SFDVKD. V lost 4 bases, J lost 2 bases, and 5 bases stayed unmatched.

The CDR3 protein is CATSDWGLDTDNEQFF. CDR3 nucleotide sequence: TGTGCCACCAGTGATTGGGGCCTAGACACCGACAATGAGCAGTTCTTC. V usage is TRBV24-1 and J usage is TRBJ2-1, with D tentatively TRBD1 (5 bases). Trimming took off 2 bases at V and 5 bases at J, with 15 bases between the two ends. The CDR3 has 16 amino acids. CDR1 is KGHDR, CDR2 SFDVKD, per germline.

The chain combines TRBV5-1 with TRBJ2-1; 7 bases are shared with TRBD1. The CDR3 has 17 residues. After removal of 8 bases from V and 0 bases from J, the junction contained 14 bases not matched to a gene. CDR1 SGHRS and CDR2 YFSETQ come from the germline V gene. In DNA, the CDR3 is TGCGCCAGGAGGGAAGGGGGCACCCAGAGCTCCTACAATGAGCAGTTCTTC. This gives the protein CARREGGTQSSYNEQFF.

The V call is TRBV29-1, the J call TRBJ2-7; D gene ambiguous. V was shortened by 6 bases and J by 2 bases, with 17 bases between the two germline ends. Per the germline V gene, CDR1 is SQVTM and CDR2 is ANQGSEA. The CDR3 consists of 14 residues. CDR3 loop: CSVSLRVGPYEQYF. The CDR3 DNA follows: TGCAGCGTCTCTTTGAGAGTTGGGCCCTACGAGCAGTACTTC.

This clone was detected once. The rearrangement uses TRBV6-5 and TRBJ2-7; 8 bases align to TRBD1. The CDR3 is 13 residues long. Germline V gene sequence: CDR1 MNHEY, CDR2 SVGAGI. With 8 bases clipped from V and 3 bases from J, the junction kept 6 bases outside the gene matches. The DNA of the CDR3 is TGTGCCAGCCAACGGGACAGGAGCTACGAGCAGTACTTC. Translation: CASQRDRSYEQYF.

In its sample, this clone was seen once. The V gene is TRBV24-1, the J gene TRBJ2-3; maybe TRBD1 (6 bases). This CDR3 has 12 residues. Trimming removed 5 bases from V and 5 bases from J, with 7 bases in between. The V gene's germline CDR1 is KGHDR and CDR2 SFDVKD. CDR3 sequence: CATSGGGDTQYF. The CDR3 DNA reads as TGTGCCACCAGTGGAGGGGGAGATACGCAGTATTTT.

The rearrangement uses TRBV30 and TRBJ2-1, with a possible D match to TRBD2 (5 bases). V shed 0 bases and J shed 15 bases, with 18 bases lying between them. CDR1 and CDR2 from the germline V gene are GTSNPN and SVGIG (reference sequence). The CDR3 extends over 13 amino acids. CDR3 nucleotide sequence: TGTGCCTGGAGTGTACGACGAGACTCCGGGATGTTCTTC. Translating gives CAWSVRRDSGMFF.

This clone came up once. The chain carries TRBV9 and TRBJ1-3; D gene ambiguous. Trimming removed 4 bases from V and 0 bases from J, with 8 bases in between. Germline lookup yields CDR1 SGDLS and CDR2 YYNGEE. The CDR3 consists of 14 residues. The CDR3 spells CASSPQDSGNTIYF. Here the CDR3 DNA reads TGTGCCAGCAGCCCCCAGGACTCTGGAAACACCATATATTTT.

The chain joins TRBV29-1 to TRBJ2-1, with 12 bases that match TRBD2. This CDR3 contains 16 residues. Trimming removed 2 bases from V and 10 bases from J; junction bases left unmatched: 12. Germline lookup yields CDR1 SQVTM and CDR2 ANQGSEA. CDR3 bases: TGCAGCGTTGAACGGGCTAGCGGGAGGGCCTTGAGCGAGCAGTTCTTC. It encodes CSVERASGRALSEQFF.

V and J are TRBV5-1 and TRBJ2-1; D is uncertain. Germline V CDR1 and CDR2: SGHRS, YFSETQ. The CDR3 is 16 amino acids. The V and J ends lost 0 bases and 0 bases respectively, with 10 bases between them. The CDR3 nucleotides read TGCGCCAGCAGCTTGGGAGCGATGAGCTCCTACAATGAGCAGTTCTTC. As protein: CASSLGAMSSYNEQFF.